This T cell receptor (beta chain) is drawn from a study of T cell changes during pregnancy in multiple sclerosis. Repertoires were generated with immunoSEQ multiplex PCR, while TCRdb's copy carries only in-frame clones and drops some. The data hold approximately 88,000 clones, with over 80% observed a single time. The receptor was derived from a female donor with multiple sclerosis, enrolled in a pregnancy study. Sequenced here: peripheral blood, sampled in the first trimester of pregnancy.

CDR3 region: CASSDSTGGYNEQFF. The CDR3 DNA sequence: TGTGCCAGCAGTGACTCGACAGGGGGCTACAATGAGCAGTTCTTC. The chain recombines TRBV6-4 with TRBJ2-1; 9 nucleotides match TRBD1. CDR3 length: 15 residues. Germline V gives CDR1 MRHNA, CDR2 SNTAGT. Trimming cost V 0 bases and J 3 bases; bases outside gene matches: 0.